The 6 T cell receptor beta chains listed next were all sequenced from one sample in a study of blood T cell repertoires in COVID-19. Clones were sequenced by immunoSEQ multiplex PCR, and TCRdb holds only the in-frame ones, with some missing. The data show 65,000 to 90,000 clones, 85% to 90% seen once. Sequencing was performed on peripheral blood. These receptors came from a woman of 80 years or more in a cohort sampled during active or convalescent COVID-19.

The chain links TRBV7-9 to TRBJ2-5; D call uncertain. Germline V gene lookup returns CDR1 SEHNR and CDR2 FQNEAQ (reference sequence). CDR3 size: 12 residues. The V end was cut by 6 bases, the J end by 1 base, with 6 bases between. The CDR3 protein is CASSWPQETQYF. The CDR3 nucleotides are TGTGCCAGCAGTTGGCCCCAAGAGACCCAGTACTTC. Full variable domain (remainder filled in from reference TRBV7-9 and TRBJ2-5): DTGVSQNPRHKITKRGQNVTFRCDPISEHNRLYWYRQTLGQGPEFLTYFQNEAQLEKSRLLSDRFSAERPKGSFSTLEIQRTEQGDSAMYLCASSWPQETQYFGPGTRLLVL.

The chain links TRBV5-1 to TRBJ1-1, with D perhaps matching TRBD1 (6 bases). Trimming removed 4 bases from V and 3 bases from J, with 19 bases in between. Germline lookup yields CDR1 SGHRS and CDR2 YFSETQ. The CDR3 has 16 amino acids. For the CDR3, the DNA is TGCGCCAGCAGCCCACAGGGCTTGGGGGAACACACTGAAGCTTTCTTT. Translation gives CASSPQGLGEHTEAFF.

The V and J genes are TRBV19 and TRBJ2-7, with D possibly matching TRBD1 (5 bases). The V end was cut by 6 bases, the J end by 6 bases, with 18 bases between. CDR3 length equals 14 residues. Germline lookup yields CDR1 LNHDA and CDR2 SQIVND (reference sequence). CDR3: CASSFPGRVTEQYF. As DNA, the CDR3 is TGTGCCAGTAGCTTCCCGGGCAGGGTCACCGAGCAGTACTTC.

Written as DNA, the CDR3 is TGTGCCAGCAGCCCTACCCCGACTAGCGGACAATACAATGAGCAGTTCTTC. Protein sequence: CASSPTPTSGQYNEQFF. This rearrangement joins TRBV11-3 to TRBJ2-1; 9 bases line up with TRBD2. The CDR3 is made up of 17 amino acids. J was trimmed by 4 bases and V by 5 bases; bases with no gene match: 12. Germline V lookup: CDR1 SGHNT, CDR2 YENEEA. Full variable domain (outside the CDR3, taken from reference TRBV11-3 and TRBJ2-1): EAGVVQSPRYKIIEKKQPVAFWCNPISGHNTLYWYLQNLGQGPELLIRYENEEAVDDSQLPKDRFSAERLKGVDSTLKIQPAELGDSAVYLCASSPTPTSGQYNEQFFGPGTRLTVL.

The chain combines TRBV21-1 with TRBJ2-3; the table's D call, TRBD2, was not checked against the DNA. TRBV21-1 is designated a pseudogene. The CDR3 totals 16 residues. The CDR3 reads CASSLPRTVRTDTQYF. CDR3 DNA: TGTGCCAGCAGCCTTCCCCGGACTGTCCGCACAGATACGCAGTATTTT.

Comment on this clone: One junction end disagrees with the germline gene, perhaps due to a read error. The gene calls are TRBV11-2 and TRBJ1-2; TRBD1 aligns across 8 bases. The germline gives CDR1 SGHAT, CDR2 FQNNGV. This CDR3 spans 16 amino acids. The CDR3 sequence is CASSLSGAGDRNDQAF. CDR3 coding DNA: TGTGCCAGCAGCTTATCGGGGGCAGGGGACAGGAATGACCAGGCCTTC.